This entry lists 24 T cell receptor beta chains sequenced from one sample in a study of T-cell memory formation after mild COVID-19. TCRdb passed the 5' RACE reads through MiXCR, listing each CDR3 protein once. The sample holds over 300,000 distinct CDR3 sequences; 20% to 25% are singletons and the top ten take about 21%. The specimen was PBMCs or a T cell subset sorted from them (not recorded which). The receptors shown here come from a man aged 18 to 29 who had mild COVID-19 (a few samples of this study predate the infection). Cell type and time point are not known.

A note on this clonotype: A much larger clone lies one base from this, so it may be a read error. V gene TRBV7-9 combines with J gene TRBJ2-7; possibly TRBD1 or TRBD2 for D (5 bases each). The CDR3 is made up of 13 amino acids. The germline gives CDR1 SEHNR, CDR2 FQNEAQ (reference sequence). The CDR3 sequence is CASSTGRSYERYF. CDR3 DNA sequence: TGTGCCAGCAGCACGGGACGGAGCTACGAGCGGTACTTC. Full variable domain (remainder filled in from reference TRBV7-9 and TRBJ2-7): DTGVSQNPRHKITKRGQNVTFRCDPISEHNRLYWYRQTLGQGPEFLTYFQNEAQLEKSRLLSDRFSAERPKGSFSTLEIQRTEQGDSAMYLCASSTGRSYERYFGPGTRLTVT.

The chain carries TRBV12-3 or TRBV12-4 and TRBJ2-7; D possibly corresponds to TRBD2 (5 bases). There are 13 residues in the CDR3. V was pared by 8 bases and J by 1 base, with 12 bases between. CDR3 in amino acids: CASRGVSSYEQYF. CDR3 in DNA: TGTGCCAGCCGGGGAGTTAGTTCCTACGAGCAGTACTTC.

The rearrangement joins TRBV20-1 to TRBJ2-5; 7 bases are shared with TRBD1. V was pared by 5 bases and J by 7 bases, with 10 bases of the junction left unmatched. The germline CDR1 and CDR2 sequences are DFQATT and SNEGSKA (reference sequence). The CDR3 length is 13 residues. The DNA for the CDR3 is TGCAGTGCTGTCGAAGGGCCAGGGGGGACCCAGTACTTC. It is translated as CSAVEGPGGTQYF.

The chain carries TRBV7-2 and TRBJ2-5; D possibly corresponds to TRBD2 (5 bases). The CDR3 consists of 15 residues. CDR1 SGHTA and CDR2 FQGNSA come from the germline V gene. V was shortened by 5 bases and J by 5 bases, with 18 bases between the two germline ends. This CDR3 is CASSQSREPWETQYF. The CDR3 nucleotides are TGTGCCAGCAGCCAATCCCGGGAACCCTGGGAGACCCAGTACTTC.

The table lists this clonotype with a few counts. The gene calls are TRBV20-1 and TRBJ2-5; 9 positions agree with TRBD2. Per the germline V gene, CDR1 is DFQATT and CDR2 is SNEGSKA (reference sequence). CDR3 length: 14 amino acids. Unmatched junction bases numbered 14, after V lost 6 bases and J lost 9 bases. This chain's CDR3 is CSAPISSGDGAQYF. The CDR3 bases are TGCAGTGCCCCAATTTCTAGCGGGGATGGGGCCCAGTACTTC.

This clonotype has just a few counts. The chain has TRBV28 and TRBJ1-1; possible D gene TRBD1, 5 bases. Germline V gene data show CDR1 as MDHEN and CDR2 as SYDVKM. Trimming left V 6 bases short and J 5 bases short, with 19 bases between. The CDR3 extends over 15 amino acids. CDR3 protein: CASSKFREVWTEAFF. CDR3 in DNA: TGTGCCAGCAGCAAGTTCAGGGAAGTGTGGACTGAAGCTTTCTTT.

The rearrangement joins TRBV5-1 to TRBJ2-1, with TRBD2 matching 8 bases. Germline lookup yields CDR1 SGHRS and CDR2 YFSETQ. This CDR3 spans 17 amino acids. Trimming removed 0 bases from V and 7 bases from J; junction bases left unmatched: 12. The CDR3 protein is CASSLAVDGGAGNEQFF. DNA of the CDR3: TGCGCCAGCAGCTTGGCCGTCGACGGGGGGGCCGGGAATGAGCAGTTCTTC.

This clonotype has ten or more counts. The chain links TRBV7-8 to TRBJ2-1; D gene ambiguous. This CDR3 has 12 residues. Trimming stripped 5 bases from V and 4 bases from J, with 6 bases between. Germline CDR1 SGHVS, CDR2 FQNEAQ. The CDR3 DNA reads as TGTGCCAGCAGCCTCTATTACAATGAGCAGTTCTTC. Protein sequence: CASSLYYNEQFF.

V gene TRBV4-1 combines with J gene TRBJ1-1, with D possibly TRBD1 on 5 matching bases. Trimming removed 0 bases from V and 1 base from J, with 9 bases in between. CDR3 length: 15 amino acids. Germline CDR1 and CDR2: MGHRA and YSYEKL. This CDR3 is CASSQDEGTNTEAFF. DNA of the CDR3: TGCGCCAGCAGCCAAGATGAGGGGACGAACACTGAAGCTTTCTTT.

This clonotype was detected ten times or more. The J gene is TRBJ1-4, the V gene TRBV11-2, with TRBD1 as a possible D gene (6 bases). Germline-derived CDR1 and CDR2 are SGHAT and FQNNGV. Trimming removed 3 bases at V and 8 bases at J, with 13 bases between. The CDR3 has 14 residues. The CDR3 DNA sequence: TGTGCCAGCAGCTTCCAGGGCCAGGGGGAAAAACTGTTTTTT. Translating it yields CASSFQGQGEKLFF.

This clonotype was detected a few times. CDR3 coding DNA: TGCGCCAGCAGCTTGGATGGACGCCGCTCTGGAAACACCATATATTTT. It translates to CASSLDGRRSGNTIYF. This chain joins TRBV5-1 and TRBJ1-3, with D hard to call. The V end was cut by 0 bases, the J end by 0 bases, with 10 bases between. Germline V gene lookup returns CDR1 SGHRS and CDR2 YFSETQ. This CDR3 region has 16 residues.

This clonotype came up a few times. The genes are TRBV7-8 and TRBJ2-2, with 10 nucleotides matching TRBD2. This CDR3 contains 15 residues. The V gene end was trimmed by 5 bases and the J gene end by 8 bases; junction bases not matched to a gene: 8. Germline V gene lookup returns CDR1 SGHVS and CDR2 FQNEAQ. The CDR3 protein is CASSLTGLAVGELFF. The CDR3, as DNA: TGTGCCAGCAGCCTAACAGGACTAGCGGTGGGGGAGCTGTTTTTT.

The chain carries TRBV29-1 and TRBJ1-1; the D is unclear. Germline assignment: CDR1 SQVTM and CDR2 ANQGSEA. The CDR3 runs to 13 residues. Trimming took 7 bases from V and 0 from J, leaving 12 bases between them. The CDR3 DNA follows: TGCAGCGGCACCCGGGCGATGAACACTGAAGCTTTCTTT. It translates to CSGTRAMNTEAFF.

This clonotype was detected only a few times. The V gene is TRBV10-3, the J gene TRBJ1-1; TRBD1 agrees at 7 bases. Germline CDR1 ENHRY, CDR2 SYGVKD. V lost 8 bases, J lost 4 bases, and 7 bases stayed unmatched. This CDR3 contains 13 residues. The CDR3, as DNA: TGTGCCATCGAACAGGGGACGGGCACTGAAGCTTTCTTT. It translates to CAIEQGTGTEAFF.

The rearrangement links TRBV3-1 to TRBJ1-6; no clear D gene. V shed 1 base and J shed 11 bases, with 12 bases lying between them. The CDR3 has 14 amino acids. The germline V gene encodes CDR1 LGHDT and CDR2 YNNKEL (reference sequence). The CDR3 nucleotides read TGTGCCAGCAGCCAAGGCCTGGTGGGTACACCCCTCCACTTT. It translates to CASSQGLVGTPLHF.

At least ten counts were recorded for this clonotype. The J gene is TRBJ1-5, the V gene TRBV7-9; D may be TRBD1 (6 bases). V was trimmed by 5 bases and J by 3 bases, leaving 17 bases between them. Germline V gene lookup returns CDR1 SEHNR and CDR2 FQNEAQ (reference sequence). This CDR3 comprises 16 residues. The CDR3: CASSPGRGVNNQPQHF. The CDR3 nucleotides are TGTGCCAGCAGCCCCGGGAGGGGGGTCAACAATCAGCCCCAGCATTTT. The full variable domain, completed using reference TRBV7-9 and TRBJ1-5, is DTGVSQNPRHKITKRGQNVTFRCDPISEHNRLYWYRQTLGQGPEFLTYFQNEAQLEKSRLLSDRFSAERPKGSFSTLEIQRTEQGDSAMYLCASSPGRGVNNQPQHFGDGTRLSIL.

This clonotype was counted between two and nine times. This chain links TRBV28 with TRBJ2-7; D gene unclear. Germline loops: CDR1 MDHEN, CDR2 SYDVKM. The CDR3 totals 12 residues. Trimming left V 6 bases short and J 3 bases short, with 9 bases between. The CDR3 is CASRSNLYEQYV. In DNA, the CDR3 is TGTGCCAGCAGATCGAACCTCTACGAGCAGTACGTC.

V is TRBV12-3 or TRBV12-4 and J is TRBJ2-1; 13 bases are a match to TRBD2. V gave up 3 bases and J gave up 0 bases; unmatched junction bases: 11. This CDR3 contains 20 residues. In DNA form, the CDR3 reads TGTGCCAGCAGTTTCCCCCGGACTAGCGGGGGCCGATACTCCTACAATGAGCAGTTCTTC. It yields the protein CASSFPRTSGGRYSYNEQFF.

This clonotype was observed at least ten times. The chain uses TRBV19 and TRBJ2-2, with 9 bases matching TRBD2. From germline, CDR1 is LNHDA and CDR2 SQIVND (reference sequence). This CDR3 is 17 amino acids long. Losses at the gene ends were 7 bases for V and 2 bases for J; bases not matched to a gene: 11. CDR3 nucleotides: TGTGCCAGTAAGAGCGGTAGCGGGGGCCCCAACACCGGGGAGCTGTTTTTT. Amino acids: CASKSGSGGPNTGELFF.

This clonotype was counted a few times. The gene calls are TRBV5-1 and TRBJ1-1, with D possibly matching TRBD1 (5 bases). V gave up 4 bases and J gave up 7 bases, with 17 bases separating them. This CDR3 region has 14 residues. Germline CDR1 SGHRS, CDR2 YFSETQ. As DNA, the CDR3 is TGCGCCAGCAGCCCACAGGCCACCGGCGGTGAAGCTTTCTTT. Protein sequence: CASSPQATGGEAFF.

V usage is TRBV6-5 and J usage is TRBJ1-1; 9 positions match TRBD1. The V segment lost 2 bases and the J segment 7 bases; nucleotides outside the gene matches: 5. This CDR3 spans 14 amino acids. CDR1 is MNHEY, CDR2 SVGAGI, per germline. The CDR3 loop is CASSYTWDRVEAFF. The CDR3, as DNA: TGTGCCAGCAGTTACACCTGGGACAGGGTTGAAGCTTTCTTT.

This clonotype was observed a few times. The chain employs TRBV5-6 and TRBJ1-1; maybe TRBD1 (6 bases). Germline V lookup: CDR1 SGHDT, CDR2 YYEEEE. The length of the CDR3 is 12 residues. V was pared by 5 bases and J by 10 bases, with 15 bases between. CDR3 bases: TGTGCCAGCAGTACCTACAGGGCTGGAGCTTTCTTT. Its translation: CASSTYRAGAFF.

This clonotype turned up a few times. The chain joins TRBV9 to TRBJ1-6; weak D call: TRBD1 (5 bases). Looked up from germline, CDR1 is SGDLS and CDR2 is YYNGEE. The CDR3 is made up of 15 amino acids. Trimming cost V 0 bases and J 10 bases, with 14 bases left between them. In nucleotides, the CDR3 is TGTGCCAGCAGCGTAGCAGGGCCAGAAATATCACCCCTCCACTTT. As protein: CASSVAGPEISPLHF. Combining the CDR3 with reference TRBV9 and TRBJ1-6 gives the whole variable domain DSGVTQTPKHLITATGQRVTLRCSPRSGDLSVYWYQQSLDQGLQFLIQYYNGEERAKGNILERFSAQQFPDLHSELNLSSLELGDSALYFCASSVAGPEISPLHFGNGTRLTVT.

The CDR3 loop reads CASSVTGTGQETQYF. In nucleotides, the CDR3 is TGTGCCAGCAGCGTCACCGGTACAGGGCAAGAGACCCAGTACTTC. This chain uses TRBV9 with TRBJ2-5, with D possibly matching TRBD1 (6 bases). The CDR3 spans 15 residues. V was shortened by 2 bases and J by 2 bases, with 13 bases between the two germline ends. The germline gives CDR1 SGDLS, CDR2 YYNGEE.